The subject of this entry is one T cell receptor beta chain. It was with a sample-barcoded 5' primer and a J-beta primer mix that a second PCR of roughly 7 to 12 cycles was run. TCRdb reprocessed the 5' RACE reads via MiXCR and lists one record per CDR3 protein. The table lists about 1,600,000 distinct CDR3 sequences, roughly 40% of them singletons. V was trimmed by 5 bases and J by 13 bases, leaving 12 bases between them. Germline assignment: CDR1 SGHTA and CDR2 FQGNSA. The CDR3 totals 11 residues. The sample belongs to a study of blood T cells in healthy people across ages. The sequence was obtained from a woman aged 18 to 35 in good health. The chain joins TRBV7-2 to TRBJ2-4; D is uncertain. Sequenced: blood. Here the CDR3 DNA reads TGTGCCAGCAGCGCCGCATCTGGGCAGTACTTC. It is translated as CASSAASGQYF.